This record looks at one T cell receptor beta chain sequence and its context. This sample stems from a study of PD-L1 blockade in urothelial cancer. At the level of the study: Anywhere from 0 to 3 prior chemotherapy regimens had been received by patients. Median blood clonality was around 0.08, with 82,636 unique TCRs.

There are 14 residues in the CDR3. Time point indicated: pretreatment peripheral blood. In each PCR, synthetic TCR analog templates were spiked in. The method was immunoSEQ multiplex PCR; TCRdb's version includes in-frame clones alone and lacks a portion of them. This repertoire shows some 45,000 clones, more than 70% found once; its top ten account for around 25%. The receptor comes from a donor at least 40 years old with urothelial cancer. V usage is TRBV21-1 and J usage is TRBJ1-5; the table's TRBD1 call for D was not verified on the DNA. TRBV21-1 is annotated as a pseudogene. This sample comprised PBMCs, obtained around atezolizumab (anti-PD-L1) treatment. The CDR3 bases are TGTGCCAGCAGCAATGGACAGATCAATCAGCCCCAGCATTTT. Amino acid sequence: CASSNGQINQPQHF.